These 26 T cell receptor beta chains were sequenced from one sample in a study of sequential checkpoint blockade in melanoma. The treatment was: randomized to nivolumab then ipilimumab (arm A) or the reverse (arm B). Only in-frame clones appear in the TCRdb table, and some are missing; sequencing was by immunoSEQ multiplex PCR. The sample has 25,000 to 30,000 clones, 60% to 80% seen once. This specimen was CD8+ T cells sorted from blood (inferred from file names), taken from a patient given nivolumab and ipilimumab in sequence. These receptors were taken from a human donor with melanoma.

The chain joins TRBV28 to TRBJ1-3; D call uncertain. V dropped 3 bases and J dropped 1 base, with 16 bases sitting between them. The CDR3 runs 17 residues. Per germline, CDR1 MDHEN and CDR2 SYDVKM. CDR3 in amino acids: CASSLGPQKESGNTIYF. DNA for the CDR3: TGTGCCAGCAGTTTGGGTCCGCAGAAGGAGTCTGGAAACACCATATATTTT.

In this sample, this clone turned up once. The chain carries TRBV28 and TRBJ2-7, with 7 bases matching TRBD1. The junction had 9 bases not matched to a gene; V was cut back by 5 bases and J by 2 bases. Germline CDR1 reads MDHEN; CDR2 reads SYDVKM. CDR3 length: 15 amino acids. CDR3 in DNA: TGTGCCAGCAGTCCAGACAGGGTCCTTCCCTACGAGCAGTACTTC. Amino acid sequence: CASSPDRVLPYEQYF. Supplemented by reference TRBV28 and TRBJ2-7, the full variable domain reads DVKVTQSSRYLVKRTGEKVFLECVQDMDHENMFWYRQDPGLGLRLIYFSYDVKMKEKGDIPEGYSVSREKKERFSLILESASTNQTSMYLCASSPDRVLPYEQYFGPGTRLTVT.

V gene TRBV29-1 combines with J gene TRBJ2-3, with a weak D call TRBD1 (5 bases). Trimming removed 7 bases at V and 2 bases at J, with 19 bases between. Germline V CDR1 and CDR2: SQVTM, ANQGSEA. The CDR3 has 15 residues. The CDR3: CSAELWQGHTDTQYF. The CDR3 DNA follows: TGCAGCGCTGAGCTCTGGCAGGGCCACACAGATACGCAGTATTTT.

The chain recombines TRBV5-1 with TRBJ1-2; unclear D gene. Germline V gives CDR1 SGHRS, CDR2 YFSETQ. The CDR3 is 16 amino acids. With 4 bases removed from V and 1 base from J, the gap between germline ends came to 17 bases. The CDR3 sequence: CASSPGPGEGNYGYTF. CDR3 DNA: TGCGCCAGCAGCCCGGGCCCCGGGGAAGGTAACTATGGCTACACCTTC.

This sequence joins TRBV7-9 and TRBJ2-7, with D possibly matching TRBD2 (5 bases). The germline V gene has CDR1 SEHNR and CDR2 FQNEAQ (reference sequence). The V gene lost 4 bases and the J gene lost 5 bases, with 12 bases spanning the gap. The CDR3 covers 13 residues. The CDR3 DNA is TGTGCCAGCAGCTCCCCCCTCGGGAACGAGCAGTACTTC. This gives the protein CASSSPLGNEQYF. Complete variable domain (other parts from reference TRBV7-9 and TRBJ2-7): DTGVSQNPRHKITKRGQNVTFRCDPISEHNRLYWYRQTLGQGPEFLTYFQNEAQLEKSRLLSDRFSAERPKGSFSTLEIQRTEQGDSAMYLCASSSPLGNEQYFGPGTRLTVT.

This clone was observed a single time. The chain couples TRBV7-9 to TRBJ1-1; 10 positions agree with TRBD1. The germline V gene has CDR1 SEHNR and CDR2 FQNEAQ (reference sequence). The CDR3 runs 12 residues. J lost 12 bases, V lost 5 bases, and 6 bases had no gene match. This CDR3 is CASSAGQGGTFF. As DNA, the CDR3 is TGTGCCAGCAGCGCCGGACAGGGGGGGACTTTCTTT. Variable domain in full (rest from reference TRBV7-9 and TRBJ1-1): DTGVSQNPRHKITKRGQNVTFRCDPISEHNRLYWYRQTLGQGPEFLTYFQNEAQLEKSRLLSDRFSAERPKGSFSTLEIQRTEQGDSAMYLCASSAGQGGTFFGQGTRLTVV.

The chain recombines TRBV6-5 with TRBJ1-3, with D possibly being TRBD1 (5 bases). V lost 3 bases and J lost 3, with 9 bases in between. Per the germline V gene, CDR1 is MNHEY and CDR2 is SVGAGI. This CDR3 has 14 residues. The CDR3 loop is CASSYRGGGNTIYF. The DNA for the CDR3 is TGTGCCAGCAGTTATAGGGGCGGTGGAAACACCATATATTTT.

V usage is TRBV7-2 and J usage is TRBJ2-7, with 8 positions matching TRBD2. The CDR3 has 17 residues. The germline gives CDR1 SGHTA, CDR2 FQGNSA. After removal of 8 bases from V and 3 bases from J, the junction contained 18 bases not matched to a gene. In nucleotides, the CDR3 is TGTGCCAGCGCTACGCGGGGGGCCGCGGTAACCGGCTACGAGCAGTACTTC. Encoded protein: CASATRGAAVTGYEQYF. The full variable domain, in which reference TRBV7-2 and TRBJ2-7 provide the parts outside the CDR3, is GAGVSQSPSNKVTEKGKDVELRCDPISGHTALYWYRQSLGQGLEFLIYFQGNSAPDKSGLPSDRFSAERTGGSVSTLTIQRTQQEDSAVYLCASATRGAAVTGYEQYFGPGTRLTVT.

The rearrangement uses TRBV7-6 and TRBJ2-3; TRBD2 is a possible D gene (5 bases). Trimming stripped 0 bases from V and 1 base from J, with 5 bases between. Germline values: CDR1 SGHVS, CDR2 FNYEAQ. CDR3 length: 14 amino acids. CDR3 in amino acids: CASSLAGGTDTQYF. Here the CDR3 DNA reads TGTGCCAGCAGCTTAGCCGGGGGCACAGATACGCAGTATTTT.

By sample share, this clone is medium-sized. The J gene is TRBJ2-3, the V gene TRBV19; no clear D gene. The germline V gene encodes CDR1 LNHDA and CDR2 SQIVND (reference sequence). V lost 5 bases, J lost 0 bases, and 6 bases lay in between. The CDR3 contains 13 residues. This chain's CDR3 is CASSGQSTDTQYF. CDR3 in DNA: TGTGCCAGTAGTGGGCAGAGCACAGATACGCAGTATTTT.

The chain carries TRBV5-1 and TRBJ1-1; 10 positions agree with TRBD1. Losses at the gene ends were 0 bases for V and 5 bases for J; bases not matched to a gene: 7. CDR1 and CDR2 from the germline V gene are SGHRS and YFSETQ. The CDR3 sequence is 16 residues long. CDR3: CASSLVGTGVSTEAFF. In DNA, the CDR3 is TGCGCCAGCAGCTTGGTCGGGACAGGGGTTTCGACTGAAGCTTTCTTT.

The table lists this clone with a few counts. The rearrangement joins TRBV5-5 to TRBJ2-7, with D perhaps matching TRBD1 (6 bases). The CDR3 contains 13 residues. Germline assignment: CDR1 SGHKS and CDR2 YYEKEE (reference sequence). V lost 3 bases and J 3 bases, leaving 10 bases between the germline ends. The chain's CDR3 is CASSYRASYEQYF. The CDR3 coding sequence is TGTGCCAGCAGCTACAGGGCGAGCTACGAGCAGTACTTC.

This clone was seen only a few times. This chain joins TRBV4-1 and TRBJ2-7; the D gene is possibly TRBD1 (5 bases). CDR1 is MGHRA, CDR2 YSYEKL, per germline. V lost 5 bases and J lost 6, with 17 bases in between. CDR3 length: 14 residues. CDR3 amino acids: CASSSPGNFLEQYF. CDR3 coding DNA: TGCGCCAGCAGCTCTCCAGGGAATTTCCTCGAGCAGTACTTC.

CDR3 in DNA: TGTGCCAGCAGCGAGGACAGAACTAATGAAAAACTGTTTTTT. It is translated as CASSEDRTNEKLFF. The chain joins TRBV7-8 to TRBJ1-4; the D gene is possibly TRBD1 (6 bases). The CDR3 runs to 14 residues. Germline V gene lookup returns CDR1 SGHVS and CDR2 FQNEAQ. Trimming stripped 5 bases from V and 1 base from J, with 8 bases between.

This chain links TRBV19 with TRBJ1-4; D is possibly TRBD1 (5 bases). Trimming shortened V by 7 bases and J by 4 bases, and 10 bases separated the two germline ends. This CDR3 comprises 13 residues. The germline gives CDR1 LNHDA, CDR2 SQIVND (reference sequence). The DNA of the CDR3 is TGTGCCAGTATGGGGCCGAGTAATGAAAAACTGTTTTTT. It codes for CASMGPSNEKLFF.

CDR3 in DNA: TGCGCCAGCAGCGATCCTTCGGAGCGGGGGGTCTCCCCATACAATGAGCAGTTCTTC. It translates to CASSDPSERGVSPYNEQFF. The chain is built from TRBV5-1 and TRBJ2-1; 9 nucleotides line up with TRBD2. This CDR3 region has 19 residues. The germline CDR1 and CDR2 sequences are SGHRS and YFSETQ. Trimming at V came to 4 bases and at J to 4 bases, leaving 18 bases not matched to a gene. Variable domain in full (rest from reference TRBV5-1 and TRBJ2-1): KAGVTQTPRYLIKTRGQQVTLSCSPISGHRSVSWYQQTPGQGLQFLFEYFSETQRNKGNFPGRFSGRQFSNSRSEMNVSTLELGDSALYLCASSDPSERGVSPYNEQFFGPGTRLTVL.

Written as DNA, the CDR3 is TGTGCCAGCAGTCCAGGGGAATACTACGAGCAGTACTTC. Protein product: CASSPGEYYEQYF. The gene calls are TRBV27 and TRBJ2-7; a weak D match, TRBD1 (6 bases). V was cut by 5 bases and J by 3 bases, with 11 bases left in between. CDR3 length equals 13 residues. Per the germline V gene, CDR1 is MNHEY and CDR2 is SMNVEV (reference sequence).

In its sample, this clone was seen once. CDR3 bases: TGTGCCAGCAGCTTGGGGCCAGGTCTCTATGGCTACACCTTC. Protein product: CASSLGPGLYGYTF. The V and J genes are TRBV5-4 and TRBJ1-2, with no clear D. The germline gives CDR1 SGHNT, CDR2 YYREEE (reference sequence). There are 14 residues in the CDR3. Trimming removed 0 bases from V and 4 bases from J, with 10 bases in between.

The rearrangement joins TRBV9 to TRBJ2-3, with 8 bases identical to TRBD1. The germline V gene has CDR1 SGDLS and CDR2 YYNGEE. This CDR3 spans 15 amino acids. The V segment lost 0 bases and the J segment 4 bases; nucleotides outside the gene matches: 4. The CDR3: CASSVALTGADTQYF. CDR3 nucleotide sequence: TGTGCCAGCAGCGTAGCTCTGACAGGGGCAGATACGCAGTATTTT.

By sample share, this clone is medium-sized. The V gene is TRBV28, the J gene TRBJ2-7, with TRBD1 identical over 8 bases. The ends lost 9 bases at V and 2 bases at J; junction bases unmatched: 9. The CDR3 is 14 residues long. Germline loops: CDR1 MDHEN, CDR2 SYDVKM. The CDR3: CASLGGQGPYEQYF. The CDR3 nucleotides read TGTGCCAGTTTGGGAGGACAGGGACCCTACGAGCAGTACTTC.

The chain's CDR3 is CASSAYGGGSTDTQYF. The CDR3 DNA sequence: TGTGCCAGTAGTGCCTATGGGGGAGGGAGCACAGATACGCAGTATTTT. The chain joins TRBV19 to TRBJ2-3, with 7 positions matching TRBD2. The junction had 8 bases not matched to a gene; V was cut back by 5 bases and J by 0 bases. The CDR3 is made up of 16 amino acids. Germline CDR1 and CDR2: LNHDA and SQIVND (reference sequence).

The gene calls are TRBV7-6 and TRBJ2-5, with TRBD2 matching 12 bases. CDR1 is SGHVS and CDR2 is FNYEAQ in the germline V gene. V lost 4 bases, J lost 4 bases, and 4 bases stayed unmatched. The CDR3 is 15 amino acids. The CDR3 region is CASSSSGGALETQYF. DNA for the CDR3: TGTGCCAGCAGCTCTAGCGGGGGGGCTTTAGAGACCCAGTACTTC. The full variable domain, with the rest looked up from reference TRBV7-6 and TRBJ2-5, is GAGVSQSPRYKVTKRGQDVALRCDPISGHVSLYWYRQALGQGPEFLTYFNYEAQQDKSGLPNDRFSAERPEGSISTLTIQRTEQRDSAMYRCASSSSGGALETQYFGPGTRLLVL.

The chain employs TRBV19 and TRBJ1-5; tentatively, D is TRBD1 (5 bases). Germline lookup yields CDR1 LNHDA and CDR2 SQIVND (reference sequence). The length of the CDR3 is 15 residues. Trimming shortened V by 3 bases and J by 2 bases, and 11 bases separated the two germline ends. The CDR3 protein is CASSIQGVGNQPQHF. For the CDR3, the DNA is TGTGCCAGTAGTATTCAAGGGGTGGGCAATCAGCCCCAGCATTTT.

This clone was recorded only once. This chain connects TRBV9 to TRBJ2-7; D perhaps matches TRBD1 (6 bases). Trimming shortened V by 3 bases and J by 0 bases, and 10 bases separated the two germline ends. The germline V gene has CDR1 SGDLS and CDR2 YYNGEE. The CDR3 length is 14 residues. The CDR3 is CASSAGQHSYEQYF. The CDR3 nucleotides read TGTGCCAGCAGCGCAGGACAGCACTCCTACGAGCAGTACTTC.

This chain's CDR3 is CASRIQGGNTEAFF. The CDR3 nucleotides read TGTGCCAGCAGAATCCAGGGTGGGAACACTGAAGCTTTCTTT. J is TRBJ1-1 and V is TRBV7-9, with D tentatively TRBD1 (5 bases). This CDR3 contains 14 residues. From germline, CDR1 is SEHNR and CDR2 FQNEAQ (reference sequence). V lost 6 bases and J lost 1, with 12 bases in between.

The chain links TRBV6-1 to TRBJ1-5; 7 nucleotides line up with TRBD1. J lost 4 bases, V lost 6 bases, and 9 bases had no gene match. The CDR3 is 15 amino acids. Germline lookup yields CDR1 MNHNS and CDR2 SASEGT. CDR3 in DNA: TGTGCCAGCAGCATTCGGACAGGTTATAATCAGCCCCAGCATTTT. It translates to CASSIRTGYNQPQHF.